This is a list of T cell receptor beta chains from one sample in a study of T cell changes during pregnancy in multiple sclerosis. The data were produced by immunoSEQ multiplex PCR, yet TCRdb's version contains in-frame clones alone and is incomplete. The profile shows about 75,000 clones, 80% to 90% of them singletons. The sample consisted of peripheral blood, taken in the first trimester of pregnancy. These receptor sequences come from a female donor in good health, enrolled as a control in a pregnancy study. Each CDR3 is given with its conserved first and last residue. D genes are given only for firm matches. Size tells how often a clone was seen (once, few, many) or the class of an expanded clone, and some rows leave it out.

j_gene	d_gene	v_gene	abundance	CDR3nt	CDR3aa
TRBJ1-2	TRBD1	TRBV28	once	TGTGCCAGCAGTCCGGGACAGGTATACGGCTACACCTTC	CASSPGQVYGYTF
TRBJ1-5	.	TRBV5-1	.	TGCGCCAGCAGCTTGGACAGGAATCAGCCCCAGCATTTT	CASSLDRNQPQHF
TRBJ1-1	.	TRBV6-1	.	TGTGCCAGCAGCTTGTCCCAGGTAAGCACTGAAGCTTTCTTT	CASSLSQVSTEAFF
TRBJ2-1	TRBD2	TRBV28	.	TGTGCCAGCAGTGTAGCGGGAGGGTACAATGAGCAGTTCTTC	CASSVAGGYNEQFF
TRBJ2-5	TRBD2	TRBV4-2	.	TGTGCCAGCAGCCAAGGGAGTAGCGGGGACAAGACCCAGTACTTC	CASSQGSSGDKTQYF
TRBJ2-2	TRBD1	TRBV7-9	.	TGTGCCAGCAGCTTGGTAGGGGGCGCCGGCACCGGGGAGCTGTTTTTT	CASSLVGGAGTGELFF
TRBJ1-1	TRBD1	TRBV7-6	.	TGTGCCAGCAGCTTACAACAGGGGGCGAACACTGAAGCTTTCTTT	CASSLQQGANTEAFF
TRBJ1-4	.	TRBV5-6	.	TGTGCCAGCAGTTCCGGGAGTCCGGGAAAACTGTTTTTT	CASSSGSPGKLFF
TRBJ2-3	.	TRBV5-1	.	TGCGCCAGCGCAGCAGGACAGTCCACAGATACGCAGTATTTT	CASAAGQSTDTQYF
TRBJ2-2	.	TRBV5-6	once	TGTGCCAGCAGCCCAACCCCGCAGGGCCCCGGGGAGCTGTTTTTT	CASSPTPQGPGELFF
TRBJ2-7	TRBD2	TRBV6-1	.	TGTGCCAGCAGTGAAACGCCTAGCGGATCCTACGAGCAGTACTTC	CASSETPSGSYEQYF
TRBJ1-4	TRBD1	TRBV28	.	TGTGCCAGCAGTGAGGACAGGGCAAATGAAAAACTGTTTTTT	CASSEDRANEKLFF
TRBJ2-1	.	TRBV7-8	few	TGTGCCAGCAGCCCCCCAAGGGGGGGGGCCGGGCGTATGGATGAGCAGTTCTTC	CASSPPRGGAGRMDEQFF
TRBJ2-1	TRBD1	TRBV6-1	.	TGTGCCAGCCGCCGGGACAGTGCCTACAATGAGCAGTTCTTC	CASRRDSAYNEQFF
TRBJ2-7	TRBD2	TRBV19	.	TGTGCCAGTAGTACGACTAGCGGGAGTGGTTCCTACGAGCAGTACTTC	CASSTTSGSGSYEQYF
TRBJ1-1	.	TRBV28	once	TGTGCCAGCAGTCCCAACAGGTTGCGCACTGAAGCTTTCTTT	CASSPNRLRTEAFF
TRBJ1-1	.	TRBV5-1	once	TGCGCCAGCAGCTTGCAACTGGACACTGAAGCTTTCTTT	CASSLQLDTEAFF
TRBJ1-2	.	TRBV6-1	.	TGTGCCAGCAGTGAATTGATAGTGGTTGGGAGCCCTGGCTACACCTTC	CASSELIVVGSPGYTF
TRBJ2-4	TRBD1	TRBV6-5	.	TGTGCCAGCAGCCCCAGGGGGCTCGGAAAAGGCATTCAGTACTTC	CASSPRGLGKGIQYF
TRBJ1-6	.	TRBV2	few	TGTGCCAGCAGACGGACAGACACGAATTCACCCCTCCACTTT	CASRRTDTNSPLHF
TRBJ1-2	.	TRBV18	.	TGTGCCAGCTCACCCCCGGACAGAGCTAACTATGGCTACACCTTC	CASSPPDRANYGYTF
TRBJ2-5	.	TRBV5-1	.	TGCGCCAGCAGCTCCGGGGGGGAGACAGGGCGTCAAGAGACCCAGTACTTC	CASSSGGETGRQETQYF
TRBJ2-7	TRBD1	TRBV5-4	.	TGTGCCAGCAGCCTCGGGGACAGGTCCTACGAGCAGTACTTC	CASSLGDRSYEQYF
TRBJ2-3	TRBD2	TRBV9	.	TGTGCCAGCAGCACCCGGGGGACGGGAGGGCCGGAAGATACGCAGTATTTT	CASSTRGTGGPEDTQYF
TRBJ2-7	TRBD2	TRBV7-7	.	TGTGCCAGCAGCCCATCGACTAGCCCAGGTGGCGAGCAGTACTTC	CASSPSTSPGGEQYF
TRBJ1-4	.	TRBV9	.	TGTGCCAGCAGCGACCGGGGGGCAACTAATGAAAAACTGTTTTTT	CASSDRGATNEKLFF
TRBJ1-4	.	TRBV27	.	TGTGCCAGCAGTCTCTATAGTCCCCGGGGACTCTTCGAAAAACTGTTTTTT	CASSLYSPRGLFEKLFF
TRBJ1-1	.	TRBV29-1	.	TGCAGCTACTCACGACAGAACACTGAAGCTTTCTTT	CSYSRQNTEAFF
TRBJ1-2	.	TRBV10-3	.	TGTGCCATCAGTGAGTCGATTAGACCGGGCGGGGGAAGGATAGGTGGCTACACCTTC	CAISESIRPGGGRIGGYTF
TRBJ1-5	TRBD1	TRBV15	.	TGTGCCACCAGCACCCAGGGGGGCGTCAATCAGCCCCAGCATTTT	CATSTQGGVNQPQHF
TRBJ1-6	.	TRBV28	.	TGTGCCAGCAGACCCCTACAGGGCTCGAGCTCCTATAATTCACCCCTCCACTTT	CASRPLQGSSSYNSPLHF